These T cell receptor beta chains were read from a single sample in a study of CD8 T cells in Susac syndrome. TCRdb recomputed calls from the immunoSEQ multiplex PCR reads with MiXCR, one row per CDR3 protein. The data show some 140,000 distinct CDR3 sequences, with 75% to 90% seen just once and 0.45% to 0.6% held by the top ten. The sequenced material came from CD8+ T cells from PBMCs. The receptors come from a human donor with multiple sclerosis. The CDR3 runs from the conserved cysteine through the conserved F or W. A D gene is named only where the DNA matches it firmly. The size of a clone is reported for some rows only, either as once, few or many, or as a class for expanded clones.

clone_size: NA; j_call: TRBJ2-5; d_call: NA; v_call: TRBV4-1; cdr3_nt: TGCGCCAGCAGCCACCCAGGGCGGACCCAGTACTTC; cdr3_aa: CASSHPGRTQYF
clone_size: NA; j_call: TRBJ2-2; d_call: NA; v_call: TRBV11-2; cdr3_nt: TGTGCCAGCGGAAAGAGGGGGAACACCGGGGAGCTGTTTTTT; cdr3_aa: CASGKRGNTGELFF
clone_size: NA; j_call: TRBJ2-2; d_call: NA; v_call: TRBV11-2; cdr3_nt: TGTGCCAGCAGCTTGACGGCTCAGGGCGGGGAGCTGTTTTTT; cdr3_aa: CASSLTAQGGELFF
clone_size: NA; j_call: TRBJ2-1; d_call: TRBD2; v_call: TRBV11-3; cdr3_nt: TGTGCCAGCAGCTTACTAGCGGGGGGGCCGGCGTCGTACAATGAGCAGTTCTTC; cdr3_aa: CASSLLAGGPASYNEQFF
clone_size: NA; j_call: TRBJ2-7; d_call: NA; v_call: TRBV19; cdr3_nt: TGTGCCTCCTCACATGGACCTTCCTACGAGCAGTACTTC; cdr3_aa: CASSHGPSYEQYF
clone_size: NA; j_call: TRBJ2-5; d_call: NA; v_call: TRBV5-6; cdr3_nt: TGTGCCAGCAGCGAAACAGAGACCCAGTACTTC; cdr3_aa: CASSETETQYF
clone_size: NA; j_call: TRBJ2-3; d_call: TRBD1; v_call: TRBV7-9; cdr3_nt: TGTGCCAGCAGCGTGGGGACAGCGGCCACAGATACGCAGTATTTT; cdr3_aa: CASSVGTAATDTQYF
clone_size: once; j_call: TRBJ2-5; d_call: NA; v_call: TRBV28; cdr3_nt: TGTGCCAGCAGTACCGGGGCAGTCTCGCGGGAGACCCAGTACTTC; cdr3_aa: CASSTGAVSRETQYF
clone_size: few; j_call: TRBJ2-3; d_call: NA; v_call: TRBV12-3/TRBV12-4; cdr3_nt: TGTGCCAGCACCAAAGGACCCTCGGATACGCAGTATTTT; cdr3_aa: CASTKGPSDTQYF
clone_size: NA; j_call: TRBJ2-3; d_call: TRBD2; v_call: TRBV12-3/TRBV12-4; cdr3_nt: TGTGCCAGCAGTTTTGCGGGAGCTGGAGATACGCAGTATTTT; cdr3_aa: CASSFAGAGDTQYF
clone_size: once; j_call: TRBJ2-2; d_call: NA; v_call: TRBV2; cdr3_nt: TGTGCCAGCTCGTTAAACCCAAAATGGGGCGGGGAGCTGTTTTTT; cdr3_aa: CASSLNPKWGGELFF
clone_size: NA; j_call: TRBJ2-1; d_call: TRBD2; v_call: TRBV4-1; cdr3_nt: TGCGCCAGCAGCCGACTAGCCCTCAATGAGCAGTTCTTC; cdr3_aa: CASSRLALNEQFF
clone_size: NA; j_call: TRBJ1-1; d_call: NA; v_call: TRBV7-9; cdr3_nt: TGTGCCAGCAGCTTATCGACCCTGAACACTGAAGCTTTCTTT; cdr3_aa: CASSLSTLNTEAFF
clone_size: NA; j_call: TRBJ2-1; d_call: NA; v_call: TRBV5-4; cdr3_nt: TGTGCCAGCAGACCTGAGACGGAGGGGGGCGATGAGCAGTTCTTC; cdr3_aa: CASRPETEGGDEQFF
clone_size: few; j_call: TRBJ2-2; d_call: NA; v_call: TRBV7-9; cdr3_nt: TGTGCCAGCACCGAAGCAGGCCATACACTCACCGGGGAGCTGTTTTTT; cdr3_aa: CASTEAGHTLTGELFF
clone_size: NA; j_call: TRBJ2-1; d_call: TRBD2; v_call: TRBV6-5; cdr3_nt: TGTGCCAGCAGTTTCCCGGGAGGGGACGGCAGGAAGCAGTTCTTC; cdr3_aa: CASSFPGGDGRKQFF
clone_size: NA; j_call: TRBJ2-1; d_call: NA; v_call: TRBV10-1; cdr3_nt: TGCGCCCGAGTGGAAACGGGAGTTCGGCAATATTACAATGAGCAGTTCTTC; cdr3_aa: CARVETGVRQYYNEQFF
clone_size: once; j_call: TRBJ2-2; d_call: NA; v_call: TRBV5-1; cdr3_nt: TGCGCCAGCAGCCCGAATACGGGAGCGAACACCGGGGAGCTGTTTTTT; cdr3_aa: CASSPNTGANTGELFF
clone_size: NA; j_call: TRBJ1-1; d_call: TRBD1; v_call: TRBV7-9; cdr3_nt: TGTGCCAGCAGCTCTGACAGGGGACGGGACACTGAAGCTTTCTTT; cdr3_aa: CASSSDRGRDTEAFF
clone_size: once; j_call: TRBJ2-1; d_call: TRBD1; v_call: TRBV7-9; cdr3_nt: TGTGCCAGCAGCTCCAGGGGGCGCGCAGTGGCTCCGGGGAATGAGCAGTTCTTC; cdr3_aa: CASSSRGRAVAPGNEQFF
clone_size: NA; j_call: TRBJ1-4; d_call: NA; v_call: TRBV19; cdr3_nt: TGTGCCAGTAGTACCGGGATCGCTAATGAAAAACTGTTTTTT; cdr3_aa: CASSTGIANEKLFF
clone_size: few; j_call: TRBJ2-3; d_call: NA; v_call: TRBV9; cdr3_nt: TGTGCCAGCTCGGAGGGGATAGGTGCAGATACGCAGTATTTT; cdr3_aa: CASSEGIGADTQYF
clone_size: NA; j_call: TRBJ1-2; d_call: NA; v_call: TRBV7-2; cdr3_nt: TGTGCCAGCAGCCCCCCGAGAGATGCCTATGGCTACACCTTC; cdr3_aa: CASSPPRDAYGYTF
clone_size: NA; j_call: TRBJ1-1; d_call: NA; v_call: TRBV2; cdr3_nt: TGTGCCAGCAGTGGCTGGGGACGAGGGGGCACTGAAGCTTTCTTT; cdr3_aa: CASSGWGRGGTEAFF
clone_size: NA; j_call: TRBJ1-2; d_call: NA; v_call: TRBV4-2; cdr3_nt: TGTGCCAGCAGCCAAGTTCAGACAGCGAAGGACTATGGCTACACCTTC; cdr3_aa: CASSQVQTAKDYGYTF
clone_size: NA; j_call: TRBJ1-2; d_call: NA; v_call: TRBV7-2; cdr3_nt: TGTGCCAGCAGCTTAGTTATAACAGCTTTTAACTATGGCTACACCTTC; cdr3_aa: CASSLVITAFNYGYTF
clone_size: few; j_call: TRBJ2-3; d_call: NA; v_call: TRBV7-2; cdr3_nt: TGTGCCAGCAGCTTAGTTACCGGTGGGGCCGGAGATACGCAGTATTTT; cdr3_aa: CASSLVTGGAGDTQYF
clone_size: NA; j_call: TRBJ2-1; d_call: NA; v_call: TRBV6-2/TRBV6-3; cdr3_nt: TGTGCCAGCAGCCCCACCGTCGTCAATGAGCAGTTCTTC; cdr3_aa: CASSPTVVNEQFF
clone_size: NA; j_call: TRBJ1-3; d_call: NA; v_call: TRBV27; cdr3_nt: TGTGCCAGCAGTCCACAGGACAACTCTGGAAACACCATATATTTT; cdr3_aa: CASSPQDNSGNTIYF
clone_size: NA; j_call: TRBJ2-5; d_call: TRBD1; v_call: TRBV12-3/TRBV12-4; cdr3_nt: TGTGCCAGCAGTTTAACCGGGACAGGGCACCAAGAGACCCAGTACTTC; cdr3_aa: CASSLTGTGHQETQYF
clone_size: few; j_call: TRBJ1-1; d_call: TRBD1; v_call: TRBV2; cdr3_nt: TGTGCCAGCAGTGCGAGACAGGGAAGGAACACTGAAGCTTTCTTT; cdr3_aa: CASSARQGRNTEAFF